Listed here are 6 T cell receptor beta chains from one sample, sequenced in a study of blood T cell repertoires in COVID-19. Assay: immunoSEQ multiplex PCR; the TCRdb copy retains only in-frame clones and omits some. The sample holds 250,000 to 350,000 clones, 75% to 95% seen once. The material sequenced was peripheral blood. The receptors derive from a woman aged 30 to 39 with COVID-19, enrolled during active disease.

This clone has a single count. The chain employs TRBV3-1 (or the pseudogene TRBV3-2) and TRBJ2-5; TRBD1 aligns across 11 bases. CDR3 length: 14 amino acids. Per germline, CDR1 LGHDT and CDR2 YNNKEL (reference sequence). The V and J ends lost 5 bases and 5 bases, in that order; junction bases with no gene match: 4. This chain's CDR3 is CASSWTGGQETQYF. Here the CDR3 DNA reads TGTGCCAGCAGCTGGACAGGGGGCCAGGAGACCCAGTACTTC.

The chain employs TRBV30 and TRBJ1-3; TRBD1 is a possible D gene (5 bases). The V end was cut by 1 base, the J end by 0 bases, with 7 bases between. Germline values: CDR1 GTSNPN, CDR2 SVGIG (reference sequence). CDR3 length: 14 amino acids. In DNA, the CDR3 is TGTGCCTGGAGTGCCGGGGGCTCTGGAAACACCATATATTTT. Protein product: CAWSAGGSGNTIYF.

The chain carries TRBV12-5 and TRBJ1-1; TRBD1 matches at 10 bases. CDR1 and CDR2 (germline): LGHNT, FRNRAP. With 8 bases clipped from V and 1 base from J, the junction kept 10 bases outside the gene matches. CDR3 size: 16 residues. The CDR3 nucleotides are TGTGCTAGTCGGGGGGACAGGGGATTTACGAACACTGAAGCTTTCTTT. Amino acid sequence: CASRGDRGFTNTEAFF.

J is TRBJ2-7 and V is TRBV5-8, with 7 bases aligning to TRBD2. V lost 5 bases, J lost 2 bases, and 7 bases stayed unmatched. Looked up from germline, CDR1 is SGHTS and CDR2 is YDEGEE. The CDR3 is 14 amino acids. The CDR3 region is CASSHPGLPYEQYF. In DNA form, the CDR3 reads TGTGCCAGCAGTCACCCGGGACTACCCTACGAGCAGTACTTC.

The V gene is TRBV5-1, the J gene TRBJ1-1; TRBD1 agrees at 9 bases. The CDR3 runs 15 residues. With V trimmed by 0 bases and J by 4 bases, 4 bases remained unmatched. Germline assignment: CDR1 SGHRS and CDR2 YFSETQ. Here the CDR3 reads CASSLAGTGSTEAFF. In nucleotides, the CDR3 is TGCGCCAGCAGCTTGGCCGGGACAGGGTCCACTGAAGCTTTCTTT.

This clone was seen only a few times. This chain links TRBV2 with TRBJ1-2; 7 bases fit TRBD1. The CDR3 is made up of 13 amino acids. Trimming cost V 8 bases and J 3 bases; bases outside gene matches: 6. The germline V gene has CDR1 SNHLY and CDR2 FYNNEI. CDR3 loop: CASCQGVYYGYTF. The CDR3 region has the DNA TGTGCCAGCTGCCAGGGGGTGTACTATGGCTACACCTTC.